The TCR beta chain described here comes from a study of identical twins (dated by TCRdb to about 2016). Notes on the research overall: To test whether fetal clonotypes persist, the study used deep sequencing on TCR alpha and beta repertoires from monozygotic twins, unrelated adults of various ages, and cord blood. Replicate twin experiments were performed at different times using different library preparation protocols to rule out contamination. Study-wide findings and limitations: Excess twin sharing in beta out-of-frame sequences was weaker because fewer shared sequences lowered the signal-to-noise ratio. Compared with coincidental sharing between unrelated individuals, out-of-frame TCR alpha sequences shared between twins had an excess of sequences with low generation probability. Abundant cord blood beta clonotypes had fewer insertions, young adult naive repertoires showed a similar but weaker trend, and memory repertoires showed no such trend. In monozygotic twins, recombination models systematically underestimated out-of-frame TCR alpha sharing, but the models matched the sharing seen between unrelated individuals. Because the same donors could not be followed over many years, the conclusions depended on cross-sectional statistical analysis. Zero-insertion analyses could be partly confounded by invariant T cells such as MAIT and iNKT, though diverse VJ usage argued against such confounding for most clonotypes.

At the junction V is shortened by 0 bases and J by 5 bases, with 15 bases in between. The germline V gene supplies CDR1 SGHRS and CDR2 YFSETQ. Taken from cysteine to phenylalanine, the CDR3 has 15 residues. Only the CDR3 region is kept as DNA, spanning 45 bases read in frame from base 1. This clonotype turned up a few times. Its antigen is not yet known. No per-base quality is available; no much larger clone lies one base away. Library prep was done by 5' RACE. The sample was run on an Illumina HiSeq 2000. A universal primer binding site was added through template switching, and the final cDNA carried a unique molecular identifier so that TCR cDNA molecules could be counted accurately. Specific primers in the conserved constant-segment region were used to synthesize first-strand cDNA for the TCR alpha and beta chains. Each cDNA library was double barcoded, with a SMART-Mk sample barcode plus Illumina barcodes, to control for contamination. TruSeq adapter sequences, together with Illumina sample barcodes, were added in two successive PCR steps. The TCR alpha and beta cDNA libraries were sequenced on the Illumina HiSeq platform using custom primers. The paper's processing steps were these. MiGEC was used to process raw reads and extract unique molecular identifiers, and MiXCR was used to find CDR3 positions. Recombination models were inferred per individual with the repgenHMM and IGoR tools using an EM algorithm. Shared clonotypes were analyzed with the tcR package in R, and sharing was normalized by the product of cloneset sizes. Out-of-frame nonproductive sequences were analyzed to study raw recombination free of thymic and clonal selection effects. TCRdb reprocessed the public reads (quality trimming at Q25 with fastp, clone calling with MiXCR) and kept in-frame beta chains. Each CDR3 protein gets just one entry, which takes the most common genes and DNA from the rows behind it. These V and J calls are TCRdb output, not the study's own analysis. This sample is represented by roughly 770,000 distinct CDR3 sequences; around a sixth of them were singletons. The ten largest account for roughly 13% of the sample.

Every donor was a healthy Caucasian. The twin cohort comprised three pairs of female monozygotic twins, all aged roughly 18 to 30 years. Peripheral blood mononuclear cells were used as the source from which RNA for TCR libraries was isolated. This sample was shared with a second study, whose subject was T cells expressing NK-cell markers. As that second paper reports: Three sorted T-cell subsets (CD3+CD56+NKG2C+, CD3+CD56+NKG2C- and CD3+CD56-NKG2C+) from several donors had their TCR beta-chain repertoires profiled. Among the eight sequenced donors, seven were HCMV-seropositive and one was HCMV-seronegative. To restrict sorting to alphabetaTCR-expressing T cells, an anti-gammadeltaTCR antibody was added in several experiments. In over five donors, the dominant CD3+CD56+NKG2C+ clonotypes were among the top 10 CD8+ clonotypes and accounted for roughly 1.0-7.5% of CD8+ T cells. Those dominant clonotypes were again the most abundant among CD3+CD56-NKG2C+ cells in a handful of donors, at roughly 25-65%. It remained unclear whether the expanded NKG2C-expressing T cell clones were specific for HCMV antigens. The study sequenced eight donors, all healthy volunteers chosen at random: three men and five women. HCMV-specific IgG was detected in serum with a commercial ELISA kit to determine HCMV serostatus. Bulk peripheral blood T-cell repertoires were additionally sequenced from unsorted PBMC for about six donors. MIGEC handled demultiplexing of the reads and grouping by UMI, while MiTCR was used to assemble and quantify clonotypes. Only TCR cDNA sequences supported by at least two reads were kept to exclude erroneous sequences. The tcR package was used for downstream repertoire analysis, and clonotypes were matched between fractions using CDR3 nucleotide sequence together with V segment. Antigen specificity was annotated against VDJdb with VDJmatch, allowing one amino acid substitution in CDR3.

What was sequenced was PBMCs. The chain couples TRBV5-1 to TRBJ2-7, with the D gene not clear enough to name. The sequence was collected from a woman aged 18-29 years in good health. Read as DNA, the sequence is TGCGCCAGCAGCTTGGCCAGTAGGGTCGGCAACGAGCAGTACTTC. This translates into CASSLASRVGNEQYF.